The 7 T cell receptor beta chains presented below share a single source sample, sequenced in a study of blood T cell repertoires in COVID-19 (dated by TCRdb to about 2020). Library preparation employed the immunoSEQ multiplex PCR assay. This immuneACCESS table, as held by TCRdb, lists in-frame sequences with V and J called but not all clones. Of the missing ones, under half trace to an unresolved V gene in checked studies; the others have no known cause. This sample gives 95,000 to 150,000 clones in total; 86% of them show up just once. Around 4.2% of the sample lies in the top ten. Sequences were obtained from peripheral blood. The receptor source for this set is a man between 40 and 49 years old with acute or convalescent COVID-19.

The CDR3 loop reads CAIRGDSENYGYTF. DNA for the CDR3: TGTGCCATCAGAGGGGACAGCGAGAACTATGGCTACACCTTC. The chain combines TRBV10-3 with TRBJ1-2; TRBD1 agrees at 7 bases. The V segment lost 6 bases and the J segment 2 bases; nucleotides outside the gene matches: 6. This CDR3 contains 14 residues. The germline V gene encodes CDR1 ENHRY and CDR2 SYGVKD.

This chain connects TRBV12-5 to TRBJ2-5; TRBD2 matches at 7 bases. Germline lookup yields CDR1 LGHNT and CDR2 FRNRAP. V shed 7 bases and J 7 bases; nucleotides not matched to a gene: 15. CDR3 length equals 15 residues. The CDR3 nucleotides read TGTGCTAGTGCCGATGGGGCGGGGAGGGTTTGGACCCAGTACTTC. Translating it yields CASADGAGRVWTQYF.

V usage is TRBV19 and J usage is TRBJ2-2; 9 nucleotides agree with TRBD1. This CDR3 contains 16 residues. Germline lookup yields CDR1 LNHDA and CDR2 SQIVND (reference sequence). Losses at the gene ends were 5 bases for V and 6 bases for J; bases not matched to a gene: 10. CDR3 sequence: CASSVTGGQYPGELFF. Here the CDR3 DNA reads TGTGCCAGTAGTGTTACAGGGGGCCAATATCCCGGGGAGCTGTTTTTT.

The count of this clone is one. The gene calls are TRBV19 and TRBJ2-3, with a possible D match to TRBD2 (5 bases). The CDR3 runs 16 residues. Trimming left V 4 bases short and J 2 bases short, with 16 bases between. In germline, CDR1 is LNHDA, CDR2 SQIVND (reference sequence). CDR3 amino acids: CASSTPIAGDTDTQYF. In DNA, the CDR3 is TGTGCCAGTAGTACCCCCATCGCGGGTGACACAGATACGCAGTATTTT.

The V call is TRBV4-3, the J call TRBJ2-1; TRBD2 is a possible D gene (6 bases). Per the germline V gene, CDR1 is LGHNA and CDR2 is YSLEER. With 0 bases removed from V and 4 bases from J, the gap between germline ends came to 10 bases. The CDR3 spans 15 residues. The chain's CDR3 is CASSQEVGGYNEQFF. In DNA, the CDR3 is TGCGCCAGCAGCCAAGAGGTGGGGGGATACAATGAGCAGTTCTTC.

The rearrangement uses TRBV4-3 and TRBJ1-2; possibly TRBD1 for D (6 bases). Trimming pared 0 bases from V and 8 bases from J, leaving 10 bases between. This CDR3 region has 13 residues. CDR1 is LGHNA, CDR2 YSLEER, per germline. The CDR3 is CASSQDRGRGYTF. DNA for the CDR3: TGCGCCAGCAGCCAAGACAGGGGACGAGGCTACACCTTC.

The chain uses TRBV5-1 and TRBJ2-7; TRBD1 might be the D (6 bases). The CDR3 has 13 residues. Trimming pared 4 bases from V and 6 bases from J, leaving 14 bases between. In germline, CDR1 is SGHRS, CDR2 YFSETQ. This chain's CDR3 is CASSAVQGLEQYF. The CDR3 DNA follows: TGCGCCAGCAGCGCGGTACAGGGTCTCGAGCAGTACTTC.